This T cell receptor beta chain originates from a study of T cell responses to AZD1222 COVID-19 vaccine. The study, taken as a whole, reports: Elevations in Spike-specific TCR breadth and depth followed administration of two AZD1222 doses. A mostly white British donor set with more females was recruited, and clonal diversity was possibly underestimated.

Assay: immunoSEQ multiplex PCR; the TCRdb copy retains only in-frame clones and omits some. Of around 140,000 clones detected, 91% appear once; the ten largest clones hold less than 2%. Trimming pared 3 bases from V and 6 bases from J, leaving 12 bases between. Germline loops: CDR1 SGHRS, CDR2 YFSETQ. The CDR3 runs 13 residues. As for this clone: Antigen specificity is unknown.

Timing groups of about 4 and about 12 weeks for second doses were pooled. This sequence was found in an adult who received the AZD1222 COVID-19 vaccine. J is TRBJ1-2 and V is TRBV5-1; D gene uncertain. Sample: peripheral blood, taken 28 days after the second AZD1222 dose. Here the CDR3 reads CASSSADANGYTF. Here the CDR3 DNA reads TGCGCCAGCAGCTCAGCGGACGCTAATGGCTACACCTTC.